Each of the 24 T cell receptor beta chains below was sequenced from the same sample in a study of graft-versus-host responses after intestinal transplantation. Responders labeled with CFSE (about 200,000) were plated with about 200,000 irradiated, violet-dye-labeled stimulators. Clones were sequenced by immunoSEQ multiplex PCR, and TCRdb holds only the in-frame ones, with some missing. The data hold 15,000 to 20,000 clones, with about 38% observed a single time. The material sequenced was alloreactive CD8+ T cells from a mixed lymphocyte reaction culture, taken before intestinal transplant. Subset noted: CFSE-low proliferating T cells sorted from roughly six-day pre-transplant mixed lymphocyte reaction (GvH or HvG direction). The origin of the receptors is a human patient who received an intestinal transplant.

This chain uses TRBV6-1 with TRBJ1-1; D gene unclear. The CDR3 spans 14 residues. CDR1 and CDR2 from the germline V gene are MNHNS and SASEGT. V was cut by 5 bases and J by 1 base, with 11 bases left in between. The CDR3 nucleotides are TGTGCCAGCAGTCCCGCGTGGGGGAACACTGAAGCTTTCTTT. Translated, it gives CASSPAWGNTEAFF.

The rearrangement links TRBV11-2 to TRBJ1-2; 7 bases are shared with TRBD1. The CDR3 spans 14 residues. CDR1 is SGHAT and CDR2 is FQNNGV in the germline V gene. V trimming: 4 bases; J trimming: 14 bases; junction bases outside the gene matches: 16. CDR3 loop: CASSSTYDRVGETF. The DNA of the CDR3 is TGTGCCAGCAGCTCAACCTATGACAGGGTGGGTGAGACCTTC.

This clone was seen a handful of times. The CDR3 DNA follows: TGCAGCGTTGAAGGGTCAACTAGCTATGGCTACACCTTC. As protein: CSVEGSTSYGYTF. J is TRBJ1-2 and V is TRBV29-1, with D unclear. The CDR3 runs to 13 residues. Per the germline V gene, CDR1 is SQVTM and CDR2 is ANQGSEA. The ends were cut back, 1 base at V and 4 bases at J, with 10 bases in the middle.

This clone occurred a few times. This sequence joins TRBV4-3 and TRBJ2-3; D ambiguous. Germline-derived CDR1 and CDR2 are LGHNA and YSLEER. The CDR3 contains 14 residues. V was shortened by 1 base and J by 3 bases, with 8 bases between the two germline ends. The DNA for the CDR3 is TGCGCCAGCAGCCAAGGTTTACTAACAGATACGCAGTATTTT. It encodes CASSQGLLTDTQYF.

Worth noting for this clone: An end of the junction does not agree with germline; a read error may underlie this. The identical CDR3 is also encoded by other nucleotide sequences in the sample. This rearrangement joins TRBV10-3 to TRBJ2-2, with 10 bases lining up with TRBD2. This CDR3 is built from 17 residues. Germline-derived CDR1 and CDR2 are ENHRY and SYGVKD. In DNA form, the CDR3 reads TGTGCCATCACCCAACGGCTAGCGGGAGCACTTACCGGGGAGCTGTTCTTT. It encodes CAITQRLAGALTGELFF.

This clone has just a few counts. V gene TRBV7-9 combines with J gene TRBJ2-7; D gene uncertain. The germline V gene has CDR1 SEHNR and CDR2 FQNEAQ (reference sequence). The CDR3 contains 15 residues. V was pared by 3 bases and J by 2 bases, with 14 bases between. CDR3 region: CASSLYGRSTYEQYF. CDR3 coding DNA: TGTGCCAGCAGCTTGTATGGCAGGTCCACCTACGAGCAGTACTTC. The full variable domain, with the rest looked up from reference TRBV7-9 and TRBJ2-7, is DTGVSQNPRHKITKRGQNVTFRCDPISEHNRLYWYRQTLGQGPEFLTYFQNEAQLEKSRLLSDRFSAERPKGSFSTLEIQRTEQGDSAMYLCASSLYGRSTYEQYFGPGTRLTVT.

The V and J genes are TRBV6-1 and TRBJ1-3; D gene unclear. Trimming took off 6 bases at V and 4 bases at J, with 13 bases between the two ends. This CDR3 comprises 14 residues. The germline V gene encodes CDR1 MNHNS and CDR2 SASEGT. DNA of the CDR3: TGTGCCAGCAGAATAAAACGACCCGGAAACACCATATATTTT. This sequence encodes CASRIKRPGNTIYF.

This clone was detected only a few times. V and J are TRBV7-9 and TRBJ1-2; no clear D. This CDR3 spans 13 amino acids. Germline V gene data show CDR1 as SEHNR and CDR2 as FQNEAQ (reference sequence). Trimming pared 3 bases from V and 6 bases from J, leaving 11 bases between. The chain's CDR3 is CASSFVRENGYTF. In DNA form, the CDR3 reads TGTGCCAGCAGCTTTGTGAGGGAGAATGGCTACACCTTC.

This sequence joins TRBV19 and TRBJ1-4, with D uncertain. Germline CDR1 and CDR2: LNHDA and SQIVND (reference sequence). Trimming removed 6 bases at V and 0 bases at J, with 20 bases between. CDR3 length: 18 residues. CDR3 residues: CASSSHPTQAATNEKLFF. Written as DNA, the CDR3 is TGTGCCAGTAGCTCCCACCCTACGCAGGCAGCAACTAATGAAAAACTGTTTTTT.

This chain joins TRBV4-1 and TRBJ2-7; D gene ambiguous. Between the trimmed V and J ends, which lost 3 bases and 2 bases, there was a span of 8 bases. In germline, CDR1 is MGHRA, CDR2 YSYEKL. The CDR3 loop spans 13 amino acids. The CDR3 DNA is TGCGCCAGCAGCCAGGCGGAGACCTACGAGCAGTACTTC. Protein sequence: CASSQAETYEQYF.

In this sample, this clone turned up a few times. The V gene is TRBV2, the J gene TRBJ2-5; 10 bases map to TRBD1. Germline-derived CDR1 and CDR2 are SNHLY and FYNNEI. This CDR3 region has 16 residues. The V and J ends lost 3 bases and 1 base, in that order; junction bases with no gene match: 5. The CDR3 here is CASSDSGQGVQETQYF. CDR3 nucleotide sequence: TGTGCCAGCAGTGATAGTGGACAGGGGGTCCAAGAGACCCAGTACTTC.

By sample fraction, this clone is medium-sized. The V call is TRBV6-5, the J call TRBJ1-1; the D is unclear. Germline V gene sequence: CDR1 MNHEY, CDR2 SVGAGI. The CDR3 extends over 14 amino acids. V was trimmed by 3 bases and J by 0 bases, leaving 8 bases between them. CDR3 loop: CASSYSLMNTEAFF. The DNA of the CDR3 is TGTGCCAGCAGTTATAGTCTGATGAACACTGAAGCTTTCTTT.

In its sample, this clone was seen a few times. Written as DNA, the CDR3 is TGTGCCAGCAGTTTGGGATTGGCCACCGGGGAGCTGTTTTTT. It translates to CASSLGLATGELFF. The chain recombines TRBV2 with TRBJ2-2; D remains unclear. V dropped 5 bases and J dropped 4 bases, with 11 bases sitting between them. The germline V gene has CDR1 SNHLY and CDR2 FYNNEI. This CDR3 has 14 residues.

This clone is classed as medium-sized. V is TRBV27 and J is TRBJ2-7; no reliable D call. CDR1 and CDR2 (germline): MNHEY, SMNVEV (reference sequence). This CDR3 region has 13 residues. V lost 2 bases, J lost 2 bases, and 7 bases lay in between. CDR3 in DNA: TGTGCCAGCAGTTTAGGTGGACCCTACGAGCAGTACTTC. Its translation: CASSLGGPYEQYF.

In this sample, this clone turned up a few times. V and J are TRBV11-1 and TRBJ2-3; possible D gene TRBD2, 6 bases. CDR3 length: 15 residues. Trimming took off 4 bases at V and 4 bases at J, with 15 bases between the two ends. Looked up from germline, CDR1 is SGHAT and CDR2 is FQDESV (reference sequence). The CDR3 DNA reads as TGTGCCAGCAGCTCTGGCGGGACTGGGGCAGATACGCAGTATTTT. Translation: CASSSGGTGADTQYF.

The J gene is TRBJ1-4, the V gene TRBV5-6; 12 positions agree with TRBD1. The length of the CDR3 is 14 residues. Losses at the gene ends were 4 bases for V and 12 bases for J; bases not matched to a gene: 7. CDR1 SGHDT and CDR2 YYEEEE come from the germline V gene. DNA of the CDR3: TGTGCCAGCAGCATAGGGACAGGGGGCTTGGAACTGTTTTTT. Its translation: CASSIGTGGLELFF.

This clone was counted only a few times. CDR3 DNA sequence: TGTGCCAGCAGCTTCGGACAGTACCAAGAGACCCAGTACTTC. Translating it yields CASSFGQYQETQYF. V gene TRBV11-2 combines with J gene TRBJ2-5; D might be TRBD1 (6 bases). The CDR3 extends over 14 amino acids. Germline lookup yields CDR1 SGHAT and CDR2 FQNNGV. V lost 3 bases and J 0 bases, leaving 8 bases between the germline ends.

This rearrangement joins TRBV4-1 to TRBJ2-7, with 11 bases aligning to TRBD1. Germline CDR1 and CDR2: MGHRA and YSYEKL. CDR3 length: 14 residues. The V segment lost 4 bases and the J segment 3 bases; nucleotides outside the gene matches: 2. CDR3 sequence reads: CASSPGTGGYEQYF. Written as DNA, the CDR3 is TGCGCCAGCAGCCCCGGGACAGGGGGCTACGAGCAGTACTTC.

V and J are TRBV4-1 and TRBJ1-1; no definite D call. Looked up from germline, CDR1 is MGHRA and CDR2 is YSYEKL. Trimming pared 2 bases from V and 12 bases from J, leaving 13 bases between. The CDR3 consists of 12 residues. The CDR3 region has the DNA TGCGCCAGCAGCCAACGGACCCAACCCACTTTCTTT. Its translation is CASSQRTQPTFF.

This clone has a handful of counts. The chain joins TRBV7-9 to TRBJ1-2; 7 bases match TRBD1. The germline V gene has CDR1 SEHNR and CDR2 FQNEAQ (reference sequence). The CDR3 runs to 14 residues. V lost 1 base and J lost 5; bases outside the gene matches: 4. CDR3 sequence: CASSLGTGSYGYTF. CDR3 in DNA: TGTGCCAGCAGCTTAGGGACAGGCAGTTATGGCTACACCTTC.

The V call is TRBV30, the J call TRBJ1-1; D gene uncertain. CDR1 is GTSNPN and CDR2 is SVGIG in the germline V gene (reference sequence). With 4 bases removed from V and 6 bases from J, the gap between germline ends came to 12 bases. This CDR3 region has 12 residues. In DNA form, the CDR3 reads TGTGCCTGGACGGTAGGGAATCCTGAAGCTTTCTTT. This codes for CAWTVGNPEAFF.

The chain combines TRBV29-1 with TRBJ1-1, with no clear D. CDR1 is SQVTM and CDR2 is ANQGSEA in the germline V gene. V lost 5 bases to trimming and J lost 0 bases, with 10 bases between them. The length of the CDR3 is 13 residues. CDR3 nucleotides: TGCAGCGTTTGGGGAACCGTGAACACTGAAGCTTTCTTT. Protein: CSVWGTVNTEAFF.

By frequency in the sample, this clone is medium-sized. The chain links TRBV5-1 to TRBJ2-5; D not resolved. The germline V and J ends were trimmed by 4 bases and 3 bases, with 10 bases remaining between them. Germline V lookup: CDR1 SGHRS, CDR2 YFSETQ. The CDR3 is made up of 13 amino acids. This CDR3 reads CASSPPMEETQYF. The DNA of the CDR3 is TGCGCCAGCAGCCCGCCGATGGAAGAGACCCAGTACTTC.

V and J are TRBV29-1 and TRBJ1-2; a possible D gene is TRBD1 (6 bases). The CDR3 runs 17 residues. V was cut by 2 bases and J by 9 bases, with 28 bases left in between. Germline assignment: CDR1 SQVTM and CDR2 ANQGSEA. CDR3 protein: CSVENGQGTAPVYSYTF. CDR3 bases: TGCAGCGTTGAAAATGGGCAGGGGACGGCCCCCGTATATAGCTACACCTTC.